A selection of T cell receptor beta chains follows, all from one sample in a study of CD8 T cells in ankylosing spondylitis. From the 5' RACE reads, TCRdb called clonotypes with MiXCR, one entry per CDR3 protein. Found here are 250,000 to 300,000 distinct CDR3 sequences, 20% of them singletons; the top ten hold 7.5% to 9%. Specimen: blood, either unsorted or a sorted T cell fraction (not recorded which). The receptors here all came from a male donor with ankylosing spondylitis or in good health (not recorded which). Each CDR3 is given with its conserved first and last residue. D genes are given only for firm matches. Clone sizes are given selectively: once, few, many, or a class where the clone is expanded.

-	-	TRBV5-1	TRBJ2-6	16	CASSLGQPSGANVLTF	TGCGCCAGCAGCTTGGGACAGCCGTCTGGGGCCAACGTCCTGACTTTC
-	-	TRBV5-1	TRBJ2-6	16	CASSEISGSGANVLTF	TGCGCCAGCAGCGAAATAAGTGGCTCTGGGGCCAACGTCCTGACTTTC
TRBD1	-	TRBV7-2	TRBJ1-3	16	CASSPRVTGAGNTIYF	TGTGCCAGCAGCCCCAGGGTGACAGGGGCTGGAAACACCATATATTTT
TRBD1	once	TRBV5-1	TRBJ1-4	12	CASSQRQGQLFF	TGCGCCAGCAGCCAAAGACAGGGACAACTGTTTTTT
-	many	TRBV20-1	TRBJ2-5	13	CSAPGLAQETQYF	TGCAGTGCACCTGGACTGGCGCAAGAGACCCAGTACTTC
TRBD1	many	TRBV20-1	TRBJ2-4	14	CSARDTGGKNIQYF	TGCAGTGCTAGAGATACAGGGGGCAAAAACATTCAGTACTTC
-	-	TRBV5-1	TRBJ2-3	15	CANRFVGADTDTQYF	TGCGCCAACAGATTTGTGGGGGCCGACACAGATACGCAGTATTTT
-	few	TRBV20-1	TRBJ2-3	13	CSAGEGATDTQYF	TGCAGTGCGGGGGAGGGGGCCACGGATACGCAGTATTTT
-	-	TRBV7-2	TRBJ1-6	13	CASSLTEFSPLHF	TGTGCCAGCAGCTTAACGGAGTTTTCACCCCTCCACTTT
TRBD1	-	TRBV20-1	TRBJ2-1	21	CSAWNHNTGTGTVGAGNEQFF	TGCAGTGCATGGAATCACAATACCGGGACAGGGACGGTCGGGGCCGGGAATGAGCAGTTCTTC
-	few	TRBV4-2	TRBJ1-4	15	CASSQDQATNEKLFF	TGTGCCAGCAGCCAAGATCAGGCAACTAATGAAAAACTGTTTTTT
-	many	TRBV12-3/TRBV12-4	TRBJ2-1	14	CASSLGTAYNEQFF	TGTGCCAGCAGTTTAGGGACTGCCTACAATGAGCAGTTCTTC
-	few	TRBV7-9	TRBJ2-5	12	CASSPQLETQYF	TGTGCCAGCAGCCCGCAGCTGGAGACCCAGTACTTC
-	few	TRBV15	TRBJ1-4	15	CATSRDSRGGEKLFF	TGTGCCACCAGCAGAGATTCGAGGGGAGGTGAAAAACTGTTTTTT
-	-	TRBV10-3	TRBJ1-5	15	CAISESQVSNQPQHF	TGTGCCATCAGTGAGTCCCAGGTTAGCAATCAGCCCCAGCATTTT
-	many	TRBV5-1	TRBJ2-5	14	CASSLGQTQETQYF	TGCGCCAGCAGCTTAGGACAGACTCAAGAGACCCAGTACTTC
-	-	TRBV19	TRBJ2-2	15	CASSISTQSTGELFF	TGTGCCAGTAGTATTTCAACGCAATCAACCGGGGAGCTGTTTTTT
-	few	TRBV2	TRBJ2-2	14	CASSETSGWGELFF	TGTGCCAGCAGTGAAACCTCGGGTTGGGGGGAGCTGTTTTTT
TRBD1	-	TRBV27	TRBJ1-1	16	CASSSTGDDLNTEAFF	TGTGCCAGCAGCTCGACAGGGGACGATCTGAACACTGAAGCTTTCTTT
-	many	TRBV11-2	TRBJ2-5	15	CASSLWKSGTETQYF	TGTGCCAGCAGCCTTTGGAAGAGCGGAACGGAGACCCAGTACTTC
-	-	TRBV5-1	TRBJ2-1	14	CASIRDPGYNEQFF	TGCGCCAGCATCAGGGACCCCGGCTACAATGAGCAGTTCTTC
TRBD2	few	TRBV19	TRBJ2-3	16	CASSIAASGGTDTQYF	TGTGCCAGTAGTATAGCGGCTAGCGGGGGCACAGATACGCAGTATTTT
-	many	TRBV10-3	TRBJ2-3	14	CAISLRGSTDTQYF	TGTGCCATCAGCCTGCGGGGAAGCACAGATACGCAGTATTTT
-	-	TRBV7-2	TRBJ2-2	14	CASSRDRSPGELFF	TGTGCCAGCAGCCGAGACAGGTCTCCCGGGGAGCTGTTTTTT
TRBD1	-	TRBV12-3/TRBV12-4	TRBJ2-1	15	CASSLGGTGLDEQFF	TGTGCCAGCAGTTTAGGCGGGACAGGGTTGGATGAGCAGTTCTTC
TRBD2	-	TRBV15	TRBJ2-3	12	CATRGSGNTQYF	TGTGCCACCCGCGGGAGCGGGAATACGCAGTATTTT
TRBD2	-	TRBV29-1	TRBJ2-1	13	CSVGSGLSNEQFF	TGCAGCGTTGGGTCGGGACTATCAAATGAGCAGTTCTTC
-	-	TRBV12-3/TRBV12-4	TRBJ2-3	17	CASSYRLGRGAEDTQYF	TGTGCCAGCAGTTACCGCTTAGGGCGGGGAGCCGAGGATACGCAGTATTTT
-	-	TRBV7-9	TRBJ1-1	15	CASSLFSSMNTEAFF	TGTGCCAGCAGCTTATTTAGCAGCATGAACACTGAAGCTTTCTTT
-	once	TRBV7-6	TRBJ2-3	17	CASSPEGRLQYTDTQYF	TGTGCCAGCAGCCCAGAGGGGCGTTTGCAATATACAGATACGCAGTATTTT
-	-	TRBV14	TRBJ1-1	13	CASSQRGLAEAFF	TGTGCCAGCAGCCAGAGGGGGTTAGCTGAAGCTTTCTTT
-	few	TRBV2	TRBJ2-2	16	CASSEIAGITTGELFF	TGTGCCAGCAGTGAAATCGCAGGGATAACCACCGGGGAGCTGTTTTTT
-	-	TRBV10-3	TRBJ2-2	13	CAISEFGTGELFF	TGTGCCATCAGTGAGTTCGGAACCGGGGAGCTGTTTTTT
TRBD2	-	TRBV7-6	TRBJ2-1	16	CASSLVVLAGTNEQFF	TGTGCCAGCAGCTTAGTGGTGCTAGCGGGAACCAATGAGCAGTTCTTC
-	few	TRBV2	TRBJ1-3	12	CASSESTNTIYF	TGTGCCAGCAGTGAATCGACAAACACCATATATTTT
-	-	TRBV30	TRBJ1-1	11	CAWSKNTEAFF	TGTGCCTGGAGCAAGAACACTGAAGCTTTCTTT
-	many	TRBV6-4	TRBJ2-6	14	CASSDNSGANVLTF	TGTGCCAGCAGTGACAACTCTGGGGCCAACGTCCTGACTTTC
TRBD1	-	TRBV9	TRBJ1-1	17	CASSVDPTGLMNTEAFF	TGTGCCAGCAGCGTAGACCCGACAGGGCTCATGAACACTGAAGCTTTCTTT
TRBD2	-	TRBV6-1	TRBJ2-5	14	CASAASGTPGTQYF	TGTGCCAGCGCAGCTAGCGGAACCCCAGGGACCCAGTACTTC
TRBD1	few	TRBV27	TRBJ2-1	16	CASSTMTGELRDEQFF	TGTGCCAGCAGTACCATGACAGGGGAGCTCCGGGATGAGCAGTTCTTC
-	many	TRBV29-1	TRBJ2-3	14	CSVTLWGSADTQYF	TGCAGCGTCACCCTTTGGGGCAGCGCAGATACGCAGTATTTT
TRBD2	few	TRBV11-2	TRBJ2-2	15	CASSFSTSGTGELFF	TGTGCCAGCAGCTTTTCCACTAGCGGCACCGGGGAGCTGTTTTTT
-	few	TRBV3-1	TRBJ1-1	15	CASSQAWGAGTEAFF	TGTGCCAGCAGCCAAGCGTGGGGGGCGGGGACTGAAGCTTTCTTT
TRBD1	many	TRBV29-1	TRBJ1-3	14	CSVGDRGSGNTIYF	TGCAGCGTTGGGGACAGGGGCTCTGGAAACACCATATATTTT
-	many	TRBV5-1	TRBJ2-3	17	CASSLGRERLSTDTQYF	TGCGCCAGCAGCTTGGGCCGAGAGAGACTAAGCACAGATACGCAGTATTTT
TRBD1	-	TRBV12-3/TRBV12-4	TRBJ1-1	15	CASSPWTGGSTEAFF	TGTGCCAGCAGTCCATGGACAGGGGGGAGCACTGAAGCTTTCTTT
TRBD1	-	TRBV5-6	TRBJ2-3	19	CASSPAPRDRVLGTDTQYF	TGTGCCAGCAGCCCAGCCCCACGGGACAGGGTTCTTGGCACAGATACGCAGTATTTT
-	many	TRBV20-1	TRBJ2-3	15	CSVRRGASSTDTQYF	TGCAGTGTTAGACGGGGGGCCTCTAGCACAGATACGCAGTATTTT
TRBD1	few	TRBV6-1	TRBJ1-5	15	CASSQGQGDFQPQHF	TGTGCCAGCAGTCAAGGACAGGGGGATTTTCAGCCCCAGCATTTT
-	-	TRBV6-1	TRBJ1-4	14	CASSGGRSNEKLFF	TGTGCCAGCTCCGGGGGCAGGTCTAATGAAAAACTGTTTTTT
-	few	TRBV5-1	TRBJ2-1	15	CASSFPADSYNEQFF	TGCGCCAGCAGCTTCCCGGCGGATTCCTACAATGAGCAGTTCTTC
-	-	TRBV5-6	TRBJ2-2	15	CASSLAGRFPGELFF	TGTGCCAGCAGCTTGGCAGGGAGGTTCCCCGGGGAGCTGTTTTTT
TRBD2	-	TRBV15	TRBJ2-3	17	CATSRIIAGAQGHTQYF	TGTGCCACCAGCAGGATTATAGCGGGGGCTCAGGGGCATACGCAGTATTTT